This passage covers 22 T cell receptor beta chains from one sample sequenced in a study of cytomegalovirus exposure and HLA in healthy donors. A multiplex PCR was run with 60 Vbeta primers and 13 Jbeta primers. Some clones are missing from TCRdb's copy, which holds only in-frame ones; the method was immunoSEQ multiplex PCR. Counted here are 80,000 to 130,000 clones, approximately 82% occurring once; the ten biggest clones make up roughly 1.2%. The specimen sequenced was PBMCs. These receptors were taken from a woman under 30 in good health and CMV-seronegative.

The chain couples TRBV11-2 to TRBJ2-5; D call uncertain. V was trimmed by 5 bases and J by 5 bases, leaving 18 bases between them. Germline CDR1 and CDR2: SGHAT and FQNNGV. This CDR3 has 15 residues. The CDR3 loop reads CASSPEVPERETQYF. The CDR3 bases are TGTGCCAGCAGCCCCGAGGTCCCCGAAAGGGAGACCCAGTACTTC. Full variable domain (missing parts from reference TRBV11-2 and TRBJ2-5): EAGVAQSPRYKIIEKRQSVAFWCNPISGHATLYWYQQILGQGPKLLIQFQNNGVVDDSQLPKDRFSAERLKGVDSTLKIQPAKLEDSAVYLCASSPEVPERETQYFGPGTRLLVL.

The chain combines TRBV10-2 with TRBJ2-1, with 8 bases identical to TRBD2. The CDR3 contains 13 residues. Germline V gene data show CDR1 as WSHSY and CDR2 as SAAADI. J was trimmed by 6 bases and V by 8 bases; bases with no gene match: 6. CDR3 nucleotide sequence: TGCGCCAGCCTCAGCGGGGGCCTCAATGAGCAGTTCTTC. This gives the protein CASLSGGLNEQFF.

The chain is built from TRBV7-8 and TRBJ2-7; TRBD1 agrees at 7 bases. The trim removed 4 bases at V and 2 bases at J, leaving 14 bases unmatched. CDR1 and CDR2 from the germline V gene are SGHVS and FQNEAQ. This CDR3 has 17 residues. The CDR3: CASSSINWDRQAYEQYF. Here the CDR3 DNA reads TGTGCCAGCAGCTCAATCAATTGGGACAGACAAGCCTACGAGCAGTACTTC.

A remark on this clone: Other DNA sequences in this specimen translate into the identical CDR3. CDR3 amino acids: CASSQNLAGNYNEQFF. In DNA, the CDR3 is TGCGCCAGCAGCCAGAACCTAGCGGGGAACTACAATGAGCAGTTCTTC. The V gene is TRBV5-1, the J gene TRBJ2-1; 9 positions agree with TRBD2. Looked up from germline, CDR1 is SGHRS and CDR2 is YFSETQ. V gave up 4 bases and J gave up 3 bases; unmatched junction bases: 8. The CDR3 has 16 residues.

This sequence joins TRBV7-8 and TRBJ2-3; D remains unclear. This CDR3 is built from 15 residues. V lost 1 base, J lost 0 bases, and 8 bases lay in between. CDR1 is SGHVS and CDR2 is FQNEAQ in the germline V gene. CDR3 sequence reads: CASSLVAGSTDTQYF. For the CDR3, the DNA is TGTGCCAGCAGCTTAGTGGCAGGTAGCACAGATACGCAGTATTTT.

The chain employs TRBV28 and TRBJ2-3; 9 bases match TRBD2. The CDR3 length is 14 residues. Germline V gene lookup returns CDR1 MDHEN and CDR2 SYDVKM. With 6 bases clipped from V and 2 bases from J, the junction kept 3 bases outside the gene matches. CDR3 DNA sequence: TGTGCCAGCAGGTTAGCGGGGGACACAGATACGCAGTATTTT. This gives the protein CASRLAGDTDTQYF.

The chain recombines TRBV28 with TRBJ2-3; possible D gene TRBD2, 6 bases. From germline, CDR1 is MDHEN and CDR2 SYDVKM. V shed 6 bases and J shed 4 bases, with 17 bases lying between them. This CDR3 region has 15 residues. The CDR3 region has the DNA TGTGCCAGCAGGAGAGACCGGGACTGGGCAGATACGCAGTATTTT. It codes for CASRRDRDWADTQYF. The full variable domain, with the rest looked up from reference TRBV28 and TRBJ2-3, is DVKVTQSSRYLVKRTGEKVFLECVQDMDHENMFWYRQDPGLGLRLIYFSYDVKMKEKGDIPEGYSVSREKKERFSLILESASTNQTSMYLCASRRDRDWADTQYFGPGTRLTVL.

The chain is built from TRBV18 and TRBJ1-1; a weak D match, TRBD1 (6 bases). Germline lookup yields CDR1 KGHSH and CDR2 LQKENI. The CDR3 runs to 21 residues. V was clipped by 3 bases and J by 1 base, with 30 bases between them. Here the CDR3 reads CASSPNSYRERGGSRNTEAFF. Here the CDR3 DNA reads TGTGCCAGCTCACCGAACTCGTACAGGGAGAGAGGAGGAAGTAGGAACACTGAAGCTTTCTTT.

V and J are TRBV7-9 and TRBJ2-3, with 15 bases aligning to TRBD2. CDR3 size: 16 residues. The germline CDR1 and CDR2 sequences are SEHNR and FQNEAQ (reference sequence). The trim removed 3 bases at V and 6 bases at J, leaving 4 bases unmatched. In nucleotides, the CDR3 is TGTGCCAGCAGCTTTGGACTAGCGGGGGGGGTGGATACGCAGTATTTT. Translation gives CASSFGLAGGVDTQYF.

The gene calls are TRBV29-1 and TRBJ2-7, with TRBD2 identical over 10 bases. Germline V gives CDR1 SQVTM, CDR2 ANQGSEA. With V trimmed by 1 base and J by 6 bases, 3 bases remained unmatched. CDR3 length: 13 amino acids. The chain's CDR3 is CSVEVASGSEQYF. The DNA of the CDR3 is TGCAGCGTTGAAGTGGCTAGCGGGAGCGAGCAGTACTTC.

The chain has TRBV5-5 and TRBJ2-2; D possibly corresponds to TRBD1 (5 bases). V was clipped by 4 bases and J by 3 bases, with 16 bases between them. Germline values: CDR1 SGHKS, CDR2 YYEKEE (reference sequence). CDR3 length: 16 amino acids. CDR3 amino acids: CASSLLLHRYTGELFF. CDR3 sequence (DNA): TGTGCCAGCAGCCTCCTTCTCCACAGGTACACCGGGGAGCTGTTTTTT.

The genes are TRBV30 and TRBJ1-2; no definite D call. The CDR3 loop spans 12 amino acids. CDR1 GTSNPN and CDR2 SVGIG come from the germline V gene (reference sequence). Trimming removed 0 bases from V and 7 bases from J, with 9 bases in between. This chain's CDR3 is CAWSVTAGGYTF. The CDR3 nucleotides are TGTGCCTGGAGTGTTACAGCTGGTGGCTACACCTTC.

The DNA of the CDR3 is TGTGCCAGCAGCTTTCTCAGAGAGCAGTTCTTC. This translates into CASSFLREQFF. The J gene is TRBJ2-1, the V gene TRBV7-9; D is unclear. The CDR3 spans 11 residues. CDR1 is SEHNR and CDR2 is FQNEAQ in the germline V gene (reference sequence). V shed 3 bases and J shed 10 bases, with 7 bases lying between them. The full variable domain, its missing parts supplied by reference TRBV7-9 and TRBJ2-1, is DTGVSQNPRHKITKRGQNVTFRCDPISEHNRLYWYRQTLGQGPEFLTYFQNEAQLEKSRLLSDRFSAERPKGSFSTLEIQRTEQGDSAMYLCASSFLREQFFGPGTRLTVL.

CDR3 amino acids: CASSRQGAAGNTIYF. CDR3 nucleotide sequence: TGTGCCAGCAGTCGACAGGGGGCAGCTGGAAACACCATATATTTT. The gene calls are TRBV27 and TRBJ1-3, with 10 bases that match TRBD1. This CDR3 region has 15 residues. Germline V gives CDR1 MNHEY, CDR2 SMNVEV (reference sequence). V was pared by 5 bases and J by 2 bases, with 3 bases of the junction left unmatched.

The chain is built from TRBV6-1 and TRBJ2-1; 9 nucleotides align to TRBD2. The CDR3 is 16 residues long. Unmatched junction bases numbered 16, after V lost 8 bases and J lost 8 bases. The germline gives CDR1 MNHNS, CDR2 SASEGT. CDR3 in DNA: TGTGCCAGCGGTGGGTTCGGCGGGAGGGCCTTGGATGAGCAGTTCTTC. Its translation is CASGGFGGRALDEQFF.

This chain uses TRBV4-3 with TRBJ2-2; possibly TRBD2 for D (5 bases). Per germline, CDR1 LGHNA and CDR2 YSLEER. The CDR3 contains 13 residues. Trimming pared 1 base from V and 5 bases from J, leaving 5 bases between. The CDR3 DNA is TGCGCCAGCAGCCAAGGGGAGACCGGGGAGCTGTTTTTT. This encodes CASSQGETGELFF.

The chain is built from TRBV27 and TRBJ1-5, with TRBD1 identical over 7 bases. The CDR3 spans 14 residues. V was pared by 6 bases and J by 3 bases, with 5 bases of the junction left unmatched. From germline, CDR1 is MNHEY and CDR2 SMNVEV (reference sequence). Here the CDR3 reads CASRTTGDNQPQHF. CDR3 nucleotides: TGTGCCAGCAGGACAACAGGGGACAATCAGCCCCAGCATTTT.

The chain is built from TRBV19 and TRBJ2-1; 11 nucleotides align to TRBD2. Per the germline V gene, CDR1 is LNHDA and CDR2 is SQIVND (reference sequence). Unmatched junction bases numbered 14, after V lost 4 bases and J lost 9 bases. This CDR3 spans 17 amino acids. This chain's CDR3 is CASSTLLAGGPAIEQFF. DNA of the CDR3: TGTGCCAGTAGTACCCTGCTAGCGGGGGGCCCCGCTATTGAGCAGTTCTTC.

This clone was found a few times. The J gene is TRBJ1-5, the V gene TRBV6-1; no clear D. Germline values: CDR1 MNHNS, CDR2 SASEGT. There are 11 residues in the CDR3. Trimming left V 3 bases short and J 10 bases short, with 7 bases between. In DNA, the CDR3 is TGTGCCAGCAGTGACAGAGGACCCCAGCATTTT. Protein product: CASSDRGPQHF.

The sample holds a few counts of this clone. The V and J genes are TRBV25-1 and TRBJ2-5; D not resolved. The CDR3 runs 14 residues. Per germline, CDR1 MGHDK and CDR2 SYGVNS. V lost 3 bases to trimming and J lost 4 bases, with 12 bases between them. The CDR3 DNA reads TGTGCCAGCAGTGACCCCGAGGTTTCAGAGACCCAGTACTTC. This gives the protein CASSDPEVSETQYF.

V usage is TRBV4-1 and J usage is TRBJ1-5; no firm D call. The CDR3 covers 16 residues. V lost 4 bases to trimming and J lost 1 base, with 14 bases between them. The germline gives CDR1 MGHRA, CDR2 YSYEKL. The CDR3 bases are TGCGCCAGCAGCCGAGAGGGAAGCGGGAGCAATCAGCCCCAGCATTTT. This encodes CASSREGSGSNQPQHF.

The V call is TRBV4-3, the J call TRBJ2-1; D is possibly TRBD2 (6 bases). The CDR3 runs 14 residues. V lost 4 bases and J 5 bases, leaving 12 bases between the germline ends. From germline, CDR1 is LGHNA and CDR2 YSLEER. CDR3 sequence (DNA): TGCGCCAGCAGCCTGGAGGGGCCCAACAATGAGCAGTTCTTC. Residues: CASSLEGPNNEQFF.